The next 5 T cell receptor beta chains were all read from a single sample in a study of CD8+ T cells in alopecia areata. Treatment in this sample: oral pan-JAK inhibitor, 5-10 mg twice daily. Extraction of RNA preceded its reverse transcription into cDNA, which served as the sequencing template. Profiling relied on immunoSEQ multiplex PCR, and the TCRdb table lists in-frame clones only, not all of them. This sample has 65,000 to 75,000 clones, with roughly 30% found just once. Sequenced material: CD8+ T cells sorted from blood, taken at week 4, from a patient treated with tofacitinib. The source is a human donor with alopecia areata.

CDR3 sequence: CASSQVPGDTEAFF. The CDR3, as DNA: TGCGCCAGCAGCCAAGTGCCAGGGGACACTGAAGCTTTCTTT. The chain joins TRBV4-1 to TRBJ1-1; possible D gene TRBD1, 6 bases. The V gene lost 1 base and the J gene lost 3 bases, with 9 bases spanning the gap. The CDR3 is 14 residues long. Germline CDR1 MGHRA, CDR2 YSYEKL.

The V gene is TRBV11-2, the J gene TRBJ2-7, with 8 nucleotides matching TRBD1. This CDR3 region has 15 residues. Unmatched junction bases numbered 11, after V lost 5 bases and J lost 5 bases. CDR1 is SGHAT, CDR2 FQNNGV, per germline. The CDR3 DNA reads TGTGCCAGCAGCCAATTCAGGGGGCGCGTCGACGAGCAGTACTTC. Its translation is CASSQFRGRVDEQYF.

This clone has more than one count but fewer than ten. The CDR3 DNA reads TGCAGCGTTGAAGATCCGGGACAGGGGATCTCCTACAATGAGCAGTTCTTC. Translated, it gives CSVEDPGQGISYNEQFF. The chain employs TRBV29-1 and TRBJ2-1; TRBD1 aligns across 10 bases. Per germline, CDR1 SQVTM and CDR2 ANQGSEA. V dropped 0 bases and J dropped 0; count of bases not matched to a gene: 5. The CDR3 loop spans 17 amino acids.

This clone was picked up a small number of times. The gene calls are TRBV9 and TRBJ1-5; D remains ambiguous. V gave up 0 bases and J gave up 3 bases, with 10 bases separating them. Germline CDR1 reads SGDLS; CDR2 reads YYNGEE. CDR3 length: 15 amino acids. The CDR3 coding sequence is TGTGCCAGCAGCGTAGGTGGAAACCCCAATCAGCCCCAGCATTTT. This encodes CASSVGGNPNQPQHF. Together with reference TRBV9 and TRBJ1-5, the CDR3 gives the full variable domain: DSGVTQTPKHLITATGQRVTLRCSPRSGDLSVYWYQQSLDQGLQFLIQYYNGEERAKGNILERFSAQQFPDLHSELNLSSLELGDSALYFCASSVGGNPNQPQHFGDGTRLSIL.

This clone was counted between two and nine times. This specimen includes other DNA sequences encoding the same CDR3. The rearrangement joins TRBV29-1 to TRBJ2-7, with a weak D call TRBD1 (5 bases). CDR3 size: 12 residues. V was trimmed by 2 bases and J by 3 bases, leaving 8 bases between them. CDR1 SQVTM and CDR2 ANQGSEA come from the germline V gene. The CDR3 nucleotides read TGCAGCGTTGAATCCCAGGGCTACGAGCAGTACTTC. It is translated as CSVESQGYEQYF.